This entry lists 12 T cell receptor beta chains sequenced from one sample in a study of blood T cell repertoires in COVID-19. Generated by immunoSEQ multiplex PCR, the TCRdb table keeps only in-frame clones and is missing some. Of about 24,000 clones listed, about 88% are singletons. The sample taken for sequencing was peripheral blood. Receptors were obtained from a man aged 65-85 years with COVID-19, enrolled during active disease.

For the CDR3, the DNA is TGTGCCAGCAGCCAAACCGGACTGGAAAACATTCAGTACTTC. It specifies CASSQTGLENIQYF. This chain uses TRBV3-1 (or the pseudogene TRBV3-2) with TRBJ2-4; D is perhaps TRBD2 (5 bases). The germline V and J ends were trimmed by 2 bases and 5 bases, with 10 bases remaining between them. Germline V lookup: CDR1 LGHDT, CDR2 YNNKEL (reference sequence). This CDR3 comprises 14 residues.

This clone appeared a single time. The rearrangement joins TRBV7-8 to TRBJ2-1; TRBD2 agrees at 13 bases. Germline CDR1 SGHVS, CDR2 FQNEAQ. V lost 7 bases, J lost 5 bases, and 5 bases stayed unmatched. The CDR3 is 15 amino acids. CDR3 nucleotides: TGTGCCAGCACCCTGGGGACTAGCGGGAACAATGAGCAGTTCTTC. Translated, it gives CASTLGTSGNNEQFF.

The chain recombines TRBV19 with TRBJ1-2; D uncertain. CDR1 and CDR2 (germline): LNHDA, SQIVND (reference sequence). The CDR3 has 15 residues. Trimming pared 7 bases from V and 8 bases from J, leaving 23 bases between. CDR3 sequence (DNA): TGTGCCAGTACCCCCAGCAGCCCGGGTCAACGGGGCTACACCTTC. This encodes CASTPSSPGQRGYTF. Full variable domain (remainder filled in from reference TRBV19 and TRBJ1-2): DGGITQSPKYLFRKEGQNVTLSCEQNLNHDAMYWYRQDPGQGLRLIYYSQIVNDFQKGDIAEGYSVSREKKESFPLTVTSAQKNPTAFYLCASTPSSPGQRGYTFGSGTRLTVV.

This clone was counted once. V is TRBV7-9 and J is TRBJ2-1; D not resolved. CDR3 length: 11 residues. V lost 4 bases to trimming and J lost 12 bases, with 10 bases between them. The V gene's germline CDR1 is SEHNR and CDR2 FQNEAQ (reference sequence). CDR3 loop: CASSSSQRQFF. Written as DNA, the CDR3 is TGTGCCAGCAGCTCGTCCCAGCGGCAGTTCTTC.

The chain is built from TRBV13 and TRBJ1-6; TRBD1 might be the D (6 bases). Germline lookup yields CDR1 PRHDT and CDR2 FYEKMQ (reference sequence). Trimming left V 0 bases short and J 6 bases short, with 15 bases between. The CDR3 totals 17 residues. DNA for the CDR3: TGTGCCAGCAGCTTAGGCGGGGGGGCCAACCGTAATTCACCCCTCCACTTT. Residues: CASSLGGGANRNSPLHF.

This CDR3 reads CASSFGQMGEKLFF. The CDR3 DNA reads as TGCGCCAGCAGCTTTGGACAGATGGGTGAAAAACTGTTTTTT. The chain employs TRBV5-1 and TRBJ1-4; tentative D call: TRBD1 (6 bases). The CDR3 totals 14 residues. From germline, CDR1 is SGHRS and CDR2 YFSETQ. With 2 bases removed from V and 7 bases from J, the gap between germline ends came to 12 bases. Full variable domain (outside the CDR3, taken from reference TRBV5-1 and TRBJ1-4): KAGVTQTPRYLIKTRGQQVTLSCSPISGHRSVSWYQQTPGQGLQFLFEYFSETQRNKGNFPGRFSGRQFSNSRSEMNVSTLELGDSALYLCASSFGQMGEKLFFGSGTQLSVL.

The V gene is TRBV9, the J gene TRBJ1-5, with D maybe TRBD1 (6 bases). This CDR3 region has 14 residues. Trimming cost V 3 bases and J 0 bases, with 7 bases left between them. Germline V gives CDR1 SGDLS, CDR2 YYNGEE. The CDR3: CASSEQGSNQPQHF. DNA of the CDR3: TGTGCCAGCAGCGAACAGGGTAGCAATCAGCCCCAGCATTTT.

Here the CDR3 reads CASSRGLAGGETQYF. The CDR3 DNA follows: TGCGCCAGCAGCCGGGGACTAGCGGGAGGAGAGACCCAGTACTTC. The V call is TRBV5-1, the J call TRBJ2-5; the match to TRBD2 covers 15 bases. V was clipped by 4 bases and J by 4 bases; unmatched bases: 2. This CDR3 has 15 residues. Germline assignment: CDR1 SGHRS and CDR2 YFSETQ.

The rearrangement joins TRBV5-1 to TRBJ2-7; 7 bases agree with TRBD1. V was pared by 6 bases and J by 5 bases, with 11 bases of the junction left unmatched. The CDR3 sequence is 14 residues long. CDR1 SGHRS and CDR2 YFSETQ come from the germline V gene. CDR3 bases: TGCGCCAGCAATGAAGGGGGCGCTGTCGACGAGCAGTACTTC. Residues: CASNEGGAVDEQYF.

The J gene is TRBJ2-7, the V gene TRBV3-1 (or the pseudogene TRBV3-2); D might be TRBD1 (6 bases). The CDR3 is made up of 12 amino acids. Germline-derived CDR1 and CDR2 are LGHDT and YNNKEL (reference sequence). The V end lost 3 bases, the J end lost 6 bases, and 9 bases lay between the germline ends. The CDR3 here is CASSHRGREQYF. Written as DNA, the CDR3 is TGTGCCAGCAGCCACAGGGGACGCGAGCAGTACTTC.

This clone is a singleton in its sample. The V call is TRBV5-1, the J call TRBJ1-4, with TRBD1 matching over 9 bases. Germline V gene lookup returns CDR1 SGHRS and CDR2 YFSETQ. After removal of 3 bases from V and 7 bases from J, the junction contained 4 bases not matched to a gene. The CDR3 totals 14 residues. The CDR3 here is CASSYGQGSEKLFF. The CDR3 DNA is TGCGCCAGCAGCTATGGACAGGGGAGTGAAAAACTGTTTTTT.

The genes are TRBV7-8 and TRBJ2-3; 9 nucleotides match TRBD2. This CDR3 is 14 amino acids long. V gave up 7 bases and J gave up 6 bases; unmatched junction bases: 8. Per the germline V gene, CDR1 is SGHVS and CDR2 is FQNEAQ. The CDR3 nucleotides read TGTGCCAGCATCTCCAGCGGGAGGCCCGATACGCAGTATTTT. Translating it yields CASISSGRPDTQYF.